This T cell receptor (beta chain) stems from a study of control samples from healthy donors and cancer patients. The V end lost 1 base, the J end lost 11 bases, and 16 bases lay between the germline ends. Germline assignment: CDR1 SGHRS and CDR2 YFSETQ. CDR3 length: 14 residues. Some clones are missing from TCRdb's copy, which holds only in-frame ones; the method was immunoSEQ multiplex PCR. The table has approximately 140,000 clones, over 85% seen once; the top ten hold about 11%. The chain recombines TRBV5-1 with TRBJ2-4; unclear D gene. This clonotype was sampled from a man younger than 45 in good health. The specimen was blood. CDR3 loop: CASSLYVDASLQYF. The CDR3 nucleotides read TGCGCCAGCAGCTTGTATGTCGACGCGTCCCTTCAGTACTTC.